The next 15 T cell receptor beta chains were all read from a single sample in a study of blood T cells in healthy people across ages. A sample-barcoded 5' primer and a J-beta primer mix were used in a second PCR of roughly 6 to 11 cycles. TCRdb reprocessed the 5' RACE reads via MiXCR and lists one record per CDR3 protein. The sample lists about 1.8 million distinct CDR3 sequences, 49% occurring once. The sequenced sample was blood. These receptors were taken from a middle-aged woman in good health.

The chain is built from TRBV20-1 and TRBJ2-1; TRBD2 matches 16 bases. The germline V gene has CDR1 DFQATT and CDR2 SNEGSKA (reference sequence). The J segment lost 4 bases and the V segment lost 3 bases, leaving 6 bases of the junction unmatched. CDR3 length: 17 amino acids. CDR3 nucleotides: TGCAGTGCTAGTCCGGGACTAGCGGGGGGGAGATACAATGAGCAGTTCTTC. Amino acids: CSASPGLAGGRYNEQFF.

This clonotype came up once. DNA of the CDR3: TGCAGTGCCAATAGCGGGGGCCAAGAGACCCAGTACTTC. As protein: CSANSGGQETQYF. The chain is built from TRBV20-1 and TRBJ2-5, with 9 bases that match TRBD2. Germline CDR1 is DFQATT and CDR2 is SNEGSKA (reference sequence). Germline trimming cut 6 bases from V and 1 base from J; bases unmatched to any gene: 3. The CDR3 length is 13 residues.

This clonotype was recorded a few times. This rearrangement joins TRBV3-1 to TRBJ2-6, with 7 bases lining up with TRBD1. Germline values: CDR1 LGHDT, CDR2 YNNKEL (reference sequence). V lost 0 bases and J lost 0; bases outside the gene matches: 5. There are 18 residues in the CDR3. This CDR3 is CASSQDLTGLSGANVLTF. The CDR3, as DNA: TGTGCCAGCAGCCAAGATTTGACAGGGCTCTCTGGGGCCAACGTCCTGACTTTC.

V usage is TRBV15 and J usage is TRBJ2-7; maybe TRBD2 (6 bases). The CDR3 is made up of 14 amino acids. Trimming cost V 3 bases and J 2 bases, with 11 bases left between them. CDR1 and CDR2 (germline): LNHNV, YYDKDF (reference sequence). The CDR3 loop reads CATSRIAETYEQYF. CDR3 coding DNA: TGTGCCACCAGCAGGATAGCGGAAACCTACGAGCAGTACTTC.

The chain joins TRBV21-1 to TRBJ2-4; the DNA was not compared with TRBD1, the D call given in the table. The DNA end lines up better with TRBJ2-5; the J call may be wrong. TRBV21-1 is deemed a pseudogene. The CDR3 is 18 residues long. CDR3 in amino acids: CASSKRRKGTGPQETQYF. CDR3 coding DNA: TGTGCCAGCAGCAAAAGGAGAAAGGGGACAGGTCCTCAAGAGACCCAGTACTTC.

This chain connects TRBV6-2 or TRBV6-3 to TRBJ2-7; tentative D call: TRBD1 (6 bases). Germline-derived CDR1 and CDR2 are MNHEY and SVGEGT. Trimming took 9 bases from V and 0 from J, leaving 21 bases between them. The CDR3 spans 16 residues. The CDR3 DNA follows: TGTGCCAGTGGACAGATGGGAACCTGGATCTCCTACGAGCAGTACTTC. Its translation: CASGQMGTWISYEQYF.

The chain links TRBV28 to TRBJ1-5; perhaps TRBD1 as D (6 bases). Germline-derived CDR1 and CDR2 are MDHEN and SYDVKM. Between the trimmed V and J ends, which lost 0 bases and 9 bases, there was a span of 15 bases. This CDR3 is built from 15 residues. The CDR3 DNA reads as TGTGCCAGCAGTTTATGGGTCTCAGGGGAGGCGCCCCAGCATTTT. It translates to CASSLWVSGEAPQHF.

Concerning this clonotype: A read error may explain this, as a much larger clone is one base away. V usage is TRBV6-4 and J usage is TRBJ2-3; TRBD1 aligns across 9 bases. The J segment lost 2 bases and the V segment lost 4 bases, leaving 1 base of the junction unmatched. The length of the CDR3 is 14 residues. Germline V gene sequence: CDR1 MRHNA, CDR2 SNTAGT. The CDR3 is CASSGTGDTDTQYF. For the CDR3, the DNA is TGTGCCAGCAGTGGGACAGGGGACACAGATACGCAGTATTTT.

This clonotype has more than one count but fewer than ten. The chain carries TRBV20-1 and TRBJ2-5; perhaps D is TRBD1 or TRBD2 (6 bases each). This CDR3 region has 15 residues. V was pared by 3 bases and J by 1 base, with 15 bases between. CDR1 is DFQATT and CDR2 is SNEGSKA in the germline V gene (reference sequence). DNA for the CDR3: TGCAGTGCTAGTTGGGGGGCAGCAGTCCAAGAGACCCAGTACTTC. It codes for CSASWGAAVQETQYF.

V is TRBV20-1 and J is TRBJ2-5; the D is unclear. The CDR3 length is 12 residues. Trimming pared 7 bases from V and 4 bases from J, leaving 13 bases between. Germline V lookup: CDR1 DFQATT, CDR2 SNEGSKA (reference sequence). CDR3: CSGRLFGETQYF. CDR3 DNA sequence: TGCAGTGGGAGACTTTTTGGAGAGACCCAGTACTTC.

Remarks on this clonotype: At one end the junction does not follow the germline gene, possibly because of a read error. The chain is built from TRBV5-1 and TRBJ2-4, with TRBD1 identical over 8 bases. The DNA end is a closer match to TRBJ2-7, so the J assignment may be wrong. CDR1 is SGHRS and CDR2 is YFSETQ in the germline V gene. The CDR3 length is 15 residues. The CDR3 loop reads CTSSSGTGFTYEQYF. DNA for the CDR3: TGCACCAGCAGCTCTGGGACAGGATTTACCTACGAGCAGTACTTC.

This rearrangement joins TRBV24-1 to TRBJ2-1; the D gene is possibly TRBD2 (5 bases). Trimming took 3 bases from V and 0 from J, leaving 14 bases between them. Germline lookup yields CDR1 KGHDR and CDR2 SFDVKD. The CDR3 runs to 17 residues. CDR3 sequence (DNA): TGTGCCACCAGTGATGGTATAGTGGGGAGCTCCTACAATGAGCAGTTCTTC. Amino acid sequence: CATSDGIVGSSYNEQFF.

This clonotype has only one observation. CDR3 DNA: TGTGCCAGCAGCAAACCCCAGGGGGGGCGATTCCACGAGCAGTACTTC. Translating gives CASSKPQGGRFHEQYF. The J gene is TRBJ2-7, the V gene TRBV7-2, with D perhaps matching TRBD1 or TRBD2 (7 bases each). CDR3 size: 16 residues. Germline lookup yields CDR1 SGHTA and CDR2 FQGNSA. Trimming shortened V by 5 bases and J by 5 bases, and 22 bases separated the two germline ends.

This chain uses TRBV20-1 with TRBJ2-1; 9 positions agree with TRBD1. After removal of 4 bases from V and 8 bases from J, the junction contained 15 bases not matched to a gene. This CDR3 comprises 16 residues. CDR1 is DFQATT and CDR2 is SNEGSKA in the germline V gene (reference sequence). DNA for the CDR3: TGCAGTGCTATCTCCCGGACAGGGGAAAAAACGCATGAGCAGTTCTTC. It yields the protein CSAISRTGEKTHEQFF.

The V gene is TRBV4-1, the J gene TRBJ1-2, with D possibly matching TRBD1 (6 bases). There are 14 residues in the CDR3. CDR1 is MGHRA, CDR2 YSYEKL, per germline. V gave up 0 bases and J gave up 4 bases, with 9 bases separating them. As DNA, the CDR3 is TGCGCCAGCAGCCAAGAAAGGGGGGTCTATGGCTACACCTTC. It is translated as CASSQERGVYGYTF.